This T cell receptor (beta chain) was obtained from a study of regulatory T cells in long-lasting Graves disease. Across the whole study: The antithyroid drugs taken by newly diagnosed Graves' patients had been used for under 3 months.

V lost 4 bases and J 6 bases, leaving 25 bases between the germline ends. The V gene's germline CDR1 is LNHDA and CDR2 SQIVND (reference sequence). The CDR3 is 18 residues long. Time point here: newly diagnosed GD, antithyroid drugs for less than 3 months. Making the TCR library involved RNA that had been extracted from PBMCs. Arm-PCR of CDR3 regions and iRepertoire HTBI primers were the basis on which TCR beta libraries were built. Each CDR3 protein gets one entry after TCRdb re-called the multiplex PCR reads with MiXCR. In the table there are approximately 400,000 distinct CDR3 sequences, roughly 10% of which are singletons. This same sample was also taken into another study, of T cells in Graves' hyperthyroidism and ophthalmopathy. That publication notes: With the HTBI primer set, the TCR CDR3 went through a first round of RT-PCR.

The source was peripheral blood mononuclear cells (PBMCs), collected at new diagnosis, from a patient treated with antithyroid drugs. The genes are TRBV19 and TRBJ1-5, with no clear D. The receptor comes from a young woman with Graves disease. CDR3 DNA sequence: TGTGCCAGTAGTACCGGTTTTGGGCAGACCTTCGCAGGTCAGCCCCAGCATTTT. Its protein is CASSTGFGQTFAGQPQHF.